Listed here are 25 T cell receptor beta chains from one sample, sequenced in a study of regulatory T cells in long-lasting Graves disease. Time point indicated: newly diagnosed GD, antithyroid drugs for less than 3 months. PBMC-extracted RNA yielded the TCR library. Through Arm-PCR of CDR3 regions and iRepertoire HTBI primers, TCR beta libraries were built. TCRdb recomputed calls from the multiplex PCR reads with MiXCR, one row per CDR3 protein. The sample lists fewer than 550,000 distinct CDR3 sequences, approximately 16% occurring once. Another study also made use of these data, one on T cells in Graves' hyperthyroidism and ophthalmopathy.

The specimen comprised peripheral blood mononuclear cells (PBMCs), sampled at new diagnosis, from a patient treated with antithyroid drugs. The source of these receptors is a woman aged 35 to 59 with Graves disease.

The rearrangement uses TRBV18 and TRBJ1-2; 9 nucleotides agree with TRBD1. Germline V CDR1 and CDR2: KGHSH, LQKENI. This CDR3 contains 14 residues. The V and J ends lost 6 bases and 6 bases, in that order; junction bases with no gene match: 8. Here the CDR3 reads CASSPGTGIDGYTF. For the CDR3, the DNA is TGTGCCAGCTCTCCCGGGACAGGGATAGATGGCTACACCTTC.

This clonotype was found many times. This sequence joins TRBV19 and TRBJ1-2; 8 bases agree with TRBD1. The CDR3 is made up of 19 amino acids. The ends lost 4 bases at V and 5 bases at J; junction bases unmatched: 21. Germline CDR1 LNHDA, CDR2 SQIVND (reference sequence). CDR3 DNA sequence: TGTGCCAGTAGTACACAGCCCTTAATGGACAGGGAGCGATGGTATGGCTACACCTTC. Its translation is CASSTQPLMDRERWYGYTF.

This chain uses TRBV6-1 with TRBJ1-1; tentatively, D is TRBD1 (6 bases). Germline loops: CDR1 MNHNS, CDR2 SASEGT. This CDR3 is 16 amino acids long. Trimming left V 6 bases short and J 3 bases short, with 20 bases between. The CDR3: CASSPRGGTIDTEAFF. The CDR3, as DNA: TGTGCCAGCAGCCCCAGAGGGGGGACGATAGACACTGAAGCTTTCTTT.

This clonotype was counted at least ten times. The V gene is TRBV30, the J gene TRBJ1-2; tentatively, D is TRBD1 (6 bases). Trimming removed 3 bases from V and 5 bases from J, with 10 bases in between. The V gene's germline CDR1 is GTSNPN and CDR2 SVGIG (reference sequence). CDR3 size: 12 residues. The CDR3 loop is CAWSPGQYGYTF. CDR3 bases: TGTGCCTGGAGCCCAGGACAGTATGGCTACACCTTC.

This clonotype was detected many times. Written as DNA, the CDR3 is TGTGCCAGCAGTGCAGGACAGGGGTTATATGGCTACACCTTC. Its protein product is CASSAGQGLYGYTF. V is TRBV27 and J is TRBJ1-2, with 9 bases aligning to TRBD1. V was clipped by 5 bases and J by 5 bases; unmatched bases: 6. Germline V lookup: CDR1 MNHEY, CDR2 SMNVEV (reference sequence). This CDR3 spans 14 amino acids.

CDR3 loop: CASSAGRVGKNIQYF. CDR3 nucleotides: TGTGCCAGCAGCGCCGGGAGGGTCGGCAAAAACATTCAGTACTTC. The chain recombines TRBV7-8 with TRBJ2-4; TRBD2 aligns across 8 bases. From germline, CDR1 is SGHVS and CDR2 FQNEAQ. V was pared by 5 bases and J by 3 bases, with 6 bases of the junction left unmatched. The length of the CDR3 is 15 residues.

This clonotype appeared many times. V usage is TRBV6-2 or TRBV6-3 and J usage is TRBJ2-1; 8 nucleotides match TRBD1. V shed 5 bases and J 7 bases; nucleotides not matched to a gene: 7. From germline, CDR1 is MNHEY and CDR2 SVGEGT. There are 14 residues in the CDR3. CDR3 residues: CASSPRTGQNEQFF. The CDR3 DNA reads TGTGCCAGCAGTCCACGGACAGGGCAAAATGAGCAGTTCTTC.

In this sample, this clonotype turned up a few times. V usage is TRBV7-8 and J usage is TRBJ2-1, with 13 bases aligning to TRBD2. With V trimmed by 1 base and J by 4 bases, 1 base remained unmatched. Germline V gene data show CDR1 as SGHVS and CDR2 as FQNEAQ. The CDR3 length is 16 residues. In DNA form, the CDR3 reads TGTGCCAGCAGCTTAGTGGGACTAGCGGGGTACAATGAGCAGTTCTTC. Its translation: CASSLVGLAGYNEQFF.

The chain is built from TRBV5-1 and TRBJ2-5, with 9 bases that match TRBD1. This CDR3 region has 15 residues. Trimming removed 0 bases from V and 5 bases from J; junction bases left unmatched: 5. The germline V gene has CDR1 SGHRS and CDR2 YFSETQ. In nucleotides, the CDR3 is TGCGCCAGCAGCTTGGCCGGGACAGGGAAGGAGACCCAGTACTTC. Translated, it gives CASSLAGTGKETQYF.

The chain recombines TRBV20-1 with TRBJ2-1; 14 bases align to TRBD2. The V segment lost 2 bases and the J segment 9 bases; nucleotides outside the gene matches: 9. CDR3 length equals 16 residues. The germline V gene encodes CDR1 DFQATT and CDR2 SNEGSKA (reference sequence). CDR3 sequence: CSARSGTSGGPSEQFF. The CDR3 coding sequence is TGCAGTGCTAGATCAGGGACTAGCGGGGGCCCCAGTGAGCAGTTCTTC.

A remark on this clonotype: Given a much more abundant clone one base away, this may be a read error. The chain is built from TRBV28 and TRBJ1-1; the D is unclear. Trimming took 7 bases from V and 0 from J, leaving 15 bases between them. This CDR3 contains 15 residues. The germline V gene encodes CDR1 MDHEN and CDR2 SYDVKM. The CDR3 spells CASIYGPRMNTEAFF. The CDR3 coding sequence is TGTGCCAGCATTTACGGGCCAAGGATGAACACTGAAGCTTTCTTT.

This clonotype has ten or more counts. The genes are TRBV5-1 and TRBJ2-2; D might be TRBD2 (5 bases). V was shortened by 2 bases and J by 3 bases, with 8 bases between the two germline ends. There are 14 residues in the CDR3. Germline CDR1 SGHRS, CDR2 YFSETQ. Here the CDR3 reads CASSFMEDTGELFF. The CDR3 nucleotides are TGCGCCAGCAGCTTTATGGAGGACACCGGGGAGCTGTTTTTT.

This clonotype has only a few counts. V and J are TRBV30 and TRBJ1-3; TRBD1 might be the D (5 bases). The CDR3 totals 13 residues. V was clipped by 4 bases and J by 0 bases, with 7 bases between them. Germline CDR1 is GTSNPN and CDR2 is SVGIG (reference sequence). The CDR3 protein is CAWTDSSGNTIYF. CDR3 DNA: TGTGCCTGGACAGACAGCTCTGGAAACACCATATATTTT.

The table lists this clonotype with a count of one. A much larger clone differs from this one at a single base, so this may be a read error. The V gene is TRBV4-2, the J gene TRBJ2-4; a weak D match, TRBD1 (6 bases). The CDR3 contains 15 residues. Germline V gene data show CDR1 as LGHNA and CDR2 as YNFKEQ. V lost 7 bases and J 6 bases, leaving 19 bases between the germline ends. CDR3 sequence: CASIHINRDSNIQYF. The DNA for the CDR3 is TGTGCCAGCATCCATATAAACAGGGATTCAAACATTCAGTACTTC.

This clonotype has more than one count but fewer than ten. J is TRBJ1-5 and V is TRBV19, with D possibly being TRBD1 (5 bases). CDR1 is LNHDA and CDR2 is SQIVND in the germline V gene (reference sequence). Trimming stripped 8 bases from V and 3 bases from J, with 23 bases between. The CDR3 has 17 amino acids. This CDR3 is CASSPSWGTALNQPQHF. The CDR3 bases are TGTGCCAGTTCCCCCTCCTGGGGGACGGCACTCAATCAGCCCCAGCATTTT.

The chain joins TRBV27 to TRBJ2-1; tentatively, D is TRBD1 (6 bases). The CDR3 consists of 14 residues. Trimming pared 5 bases from V and 9 bases from J, leaving 17 bases between. The germline V gene encodes CDR1 MNHEY and CDR2 SMNVEV (reference sequence). The chain's CDR3 is CASSPRTVGAEQFF. The CDR3 coding sequence is TGTGCCAGCAGTCCCCGGACAGTTGGGGCTGAGCAGTTCTTC.

In this sample, this clonotype turned up once. The chain employs TRBV10-3 and TRBJ2-7, with D maybe TRBD1 (5 bases). The CDR3 has 15 residues. Germline assignment: CDR1 ENHRY and CDR2 SYGVKD. Trimming left V 4 bases short and J 2 bases short, with 15 bases between. The CDR3 sequence: CAISVGRGRAYEQYF. In DNA form, the CDR3 reads TGTGCCATCAGTGTAGGGCGTGGCAGGGCCTACGAGCAGTACTTC.

This clonotype was observed at least ten times. At one end the junction does not follow the germline gene, possibly because of a read error. The chain uses TRBV19 and TRBJ2-5, with D maybe TRBD2 (6 bases). Germline values: CDR1 LNHDA, CDR2 SQIVND (reference sequence). This CDR3 has 14 amino acids. DNA of the CDR3: TGTGCCAGCAGTATCAGGAGGGGACAAGAGACCCAGTACTTC. It encodes CASSIRRGQETQYF.

Concerning this clonotype itself: The conserved phenylalanine or tryptophan is not found at the CDR3 terminus, so this likely reflects a read error. The chain couples TRBV20-1 to TRBJ2-5; tentatively, D is TRBD2 (5 bases). The V gene's germline CDR1 is DFQATT and CDR2 SNEGSKA (reference sequence). Trimming removed 0 bases from V and 5 bases from J, with 16 bases in between. The CDR3 extends over 15 amino acids. CDR3 protein: CSARDMLGGGETQYS. The CDR3 DNA is TGCAGTGCTAGAGATATGTTGGGTGGCGGGGAGACCCAGTACTCC.

The chain uses TRBV18 and TRBJ1-2; 8 nucleotides line up with TRBD1. Trimming removed 3 bases from V and 6 bases from J; junction bases left unmatched: 9. The germline V gene encodes CDR1 KGHSH and CDR2 LQKENI. This CDR3 contains 15 residues. The CDR3 nucleotides read TGTGCCAGCTCACCGCGGCAGGGGGCTTTCCATGGCTACACCTTC. It codes for CASSPRQGAFHGYTF.

This clonotype was observed at least ten times. V gene TRBV29-1 combines with J gene TRBJ2-1; D gene ambiguous. The V end lost 2 bases, the J end lost 2 bases, and 4 bases lay between the germline ends. This CDR3 has 12 amino acids. The germline gives CDR1 SQVTM, CDR2 ANQGSEA. CDR3 nucleotides: TGCAGCGTTGAATGGACCTACAATGAGCAGTTCTTC. Its protein product is CSVEWTYNEQFF.

On this clonotype: A much larger clonotype is one base distant, so this may be a read error. The chain is built from TRBV3-1 and TRBJ1-1; D call uncertain. The CDR3 spans 13 residues. Germline CDR1 and CDR2: LGHDT and YNNKEL (reference sequence). The germline V and J ends were trimmed by 2 bases and 7 bases, with 11 bases remaining between them. CDR3 region: CASSQTPSVEAFF. The DNA of the CDR3 is TGTGCCAGCAGCCAAACCCCGTCAGTTGAAGCTTTCTTT.

This clonotype was detected ten times or more. This chain uses TRBV2 with TRBJ2-6, with a weak D call TRBD2 (6 bases). Per the germline V gene, CDR1 is SNHLY and CDR2 is FYNNEI. CDR3 size: 13 residues. Trimming took 10 bases from V and 1 from J, leaving 8 bases between them. The CDR3 bases are TGTGCCACTGGGGGGTCTGGGGCCAACGTCCTGACTTTC. Protein product: CATGGSGANVLTF.

In this sample, this clonotype turned up a few times. The chain carries TRBV28 and TRBJ1-1; D perhaps matches TRBD1 (5 bases). V was trimmed by 5 bases and J by 11 bases, leaving 18 bases between them. Germline CDR1 and CDR2: MDHEN and SYDVKM. The CDR3 consists of 13 residues. CDR3 coding DNA: TGTGCCAGCAGTCCGCAGGGAGGCCAGGAGGCTTTCTTT. Protein sequence: CASSPQGGQEAFF.

This clonotype was seen more than once but under ten times. The chain carries TRBV20-1 and TRBJ2-5, with a tentative D call TRBD1 (8 bases). CDR1 and CDR2 from the germline V gene are DFQATT and SNEGSKA (reference sequence). The V end lost 6 bases, the J end lost 7 bases, and 18 bases lay between the germline ends. The CDR3 is made up of 13 amino acids. DNA for the CDR3: TGCAGTGCAGCGGAACAGGGGGGGGGGACCCAGTACTTC. Translating it yields CSAAEQGGGTQYF.